This TCR beta chain was obtained from a study of blood T cell repertoires in COVID-19. Study as a whole: Samples taken during acute and convalescent COVID-19 were collected in the United States, Italy and Spain.

Assay: immunoSEQ multiplex PCR; the TCRdb copy retains only in-frame clones and omits some. The profile shows 300,000 or so clones, about 87% of them singletons. This clone was observed a single time. This CDR3 comprises 18 residues. Trimming stripped 2 bases from V and 0 bases from J, with 18 bases between. CDR1 and CDR2 (germline): MNHNS, SASEGT. The chain recombines TRBV6-1 with TRBJ2-3; weak D call: TRBD1 (5 bases). The receptor was derived from a woman in her forties or fifties who had recovered from COVID-19. Sample: peripheral blood. The CDR3 region has the DNA TGTGCCAGCAGTGAAACAGGTTTAGTTTCTCCTAGCACAGATACGCAGTATTTT. Its translation is CASSETGLVSPSTDTQYF.